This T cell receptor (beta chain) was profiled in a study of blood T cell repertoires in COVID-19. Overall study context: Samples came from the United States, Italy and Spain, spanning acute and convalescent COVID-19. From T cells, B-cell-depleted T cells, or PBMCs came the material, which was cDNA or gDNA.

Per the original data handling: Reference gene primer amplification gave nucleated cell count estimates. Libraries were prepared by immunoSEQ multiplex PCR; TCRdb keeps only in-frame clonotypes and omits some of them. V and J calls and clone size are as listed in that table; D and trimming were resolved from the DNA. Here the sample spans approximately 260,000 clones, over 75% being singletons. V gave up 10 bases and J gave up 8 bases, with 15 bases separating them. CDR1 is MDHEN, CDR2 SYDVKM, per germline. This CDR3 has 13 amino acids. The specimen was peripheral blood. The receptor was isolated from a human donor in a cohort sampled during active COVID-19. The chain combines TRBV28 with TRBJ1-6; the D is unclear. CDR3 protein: CATHEAAYSPLHF. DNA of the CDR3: TGTGCCACCCACGAGGCAGCCTATTCACCCCTCCACTTT.